This T cell receptor (beta chain) was obtained from a study of regulatory T cells in long-lasting Graves disease. V lost 6 bases to trimming and J lost 10 bases; unmatched junction nucleotides: 8. The CDR3 has 14 amino acids. Noted time point: newly diagnosed GD, antithyroid drugs for less than 3 months. Researchers made the TCR library from RNA that was extracted from PBMCs. This clonotype was seen at least ten times. To make TCR beta libraries, researchers used iRepertoire HTBI primers and Arm-PCR of CDR3 regions. TCRdb ran MiXCR on the multiplex PCR reads and lists one entry per CDR3 protein. The table shows a few hundred thousand distinct CDR3 sequences, with approximately 10% occurring only once. These sequences were also reported in another study, on T cells in Graves' hyperthyroidism and ophthalmopathy.

This clonotype was sampled from a woman aged 18-30 years with Graves disease. The specimen was peripheral blood mononuclear cells (PBMCs), collected at new diagnosis, from a patient treated with antithyroid drugs. The V call is TRBV12-3 or TRBV12-4, the J call TRBJ1-6; 8 bases map to TRBD1. CDR3 loop: CASRAGTGGSPLHF. The CDR3, as DNA: TGTGCCAGCAGGGCCGGAACAGGGGGGTCACCCCTCCACTTT.